This T cell receptor (beta chain) was sequenced during a study of T cell responses to AZD1222 COVID-19 vaccine. Concerning this clone itself: The antigen remains undetermined.

Measured with immunoSEQ multiplex PCR; TCRdb has only the in-frame clones, and not every one. The sample includes about 73,000 clones, 89% of them seen just once. Study-wide results and limits: Only after the peak T cell response were repertoires sampled. Spike-specific TCR breadth and depth were elevated following two AZD1222 doses. Unmutated variant regions are reportedly the target of nearly half of TCRs that are spike-specific.

V was clipped by 4 bases and J by 11 bases; unmatched bases: 10. This CDR3 region has 14 residues. Germline V CDR1 and CDR2: LNHDA, SQIVND (reference sequence). The receptor's source is an adult who received the AZD1222 COVID-19 vaccine. This chain joins TRBV19 and TRBJ2-5; 10 bases are a match to TRBD2. The starting material was peripheral blood, obtained 28 days after the second AZD1222 dose. The DNA of the CDR3 is TGTGCCAGTAGTAGGGCTAGCGGGGGCCCGACGCAGTACTTC. This encodes CASSRASGGPTQYF.